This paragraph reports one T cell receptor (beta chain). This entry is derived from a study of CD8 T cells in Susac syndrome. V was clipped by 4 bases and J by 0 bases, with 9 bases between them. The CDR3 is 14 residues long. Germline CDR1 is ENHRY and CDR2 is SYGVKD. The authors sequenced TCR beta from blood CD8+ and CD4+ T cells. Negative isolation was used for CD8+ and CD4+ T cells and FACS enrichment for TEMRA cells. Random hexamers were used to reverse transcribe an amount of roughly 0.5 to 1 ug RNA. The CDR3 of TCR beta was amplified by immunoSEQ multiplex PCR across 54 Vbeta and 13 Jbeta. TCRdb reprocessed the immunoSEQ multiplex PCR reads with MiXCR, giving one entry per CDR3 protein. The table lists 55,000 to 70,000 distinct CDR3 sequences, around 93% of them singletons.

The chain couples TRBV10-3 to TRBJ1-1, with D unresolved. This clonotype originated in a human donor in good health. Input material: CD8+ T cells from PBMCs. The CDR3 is CAISAGQMNTEAFF. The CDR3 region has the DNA TGTGCCATCAGTGCCGGGCAGATGAACACTGAAGCTTTCTTT.